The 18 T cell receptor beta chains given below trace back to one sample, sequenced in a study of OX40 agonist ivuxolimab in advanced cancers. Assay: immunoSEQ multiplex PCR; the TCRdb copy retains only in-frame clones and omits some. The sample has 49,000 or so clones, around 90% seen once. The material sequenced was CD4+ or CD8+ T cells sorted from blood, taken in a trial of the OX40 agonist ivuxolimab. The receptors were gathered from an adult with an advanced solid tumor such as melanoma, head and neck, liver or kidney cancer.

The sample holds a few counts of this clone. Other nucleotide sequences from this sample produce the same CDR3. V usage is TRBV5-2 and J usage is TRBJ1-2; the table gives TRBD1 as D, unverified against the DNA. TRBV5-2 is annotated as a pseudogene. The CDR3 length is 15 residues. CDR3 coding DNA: TGCGCCAGCAGCCAACCCAGGCTTAGATTCTGGGGCTACACCTTC. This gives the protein CASSQPRLRFWGYTF.

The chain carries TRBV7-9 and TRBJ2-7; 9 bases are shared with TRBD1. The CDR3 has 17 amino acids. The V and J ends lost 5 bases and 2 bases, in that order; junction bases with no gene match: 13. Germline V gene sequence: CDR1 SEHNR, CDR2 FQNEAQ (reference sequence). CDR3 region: CASSPDHGTGLPYEQYF. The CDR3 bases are TGTGCCAGCAGCCCCGACCATGGGACAGGGCTCCCCTACGAGCAGTACTTC.

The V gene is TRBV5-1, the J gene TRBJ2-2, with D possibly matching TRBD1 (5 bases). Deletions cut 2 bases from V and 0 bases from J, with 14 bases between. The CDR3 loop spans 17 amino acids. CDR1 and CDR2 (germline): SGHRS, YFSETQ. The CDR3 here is CASSLHTGSPNTGELFF. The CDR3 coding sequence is TGCGCCAGCAGCTTACATACAGGCTCTCCGAACACCGGGGAGCTGTTTTTT. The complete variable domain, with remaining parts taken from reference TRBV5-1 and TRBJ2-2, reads KAGVTQTPRYLIKTRGQQVTLSCSPISGHRSVSWYQQTPGQGLQFLFEYFSETQRNKGNFPGRFSGRQFSNSRSEMNVSTLELGDSALYLCASSLHTGSPNTGELFFGEGSRLTVL.

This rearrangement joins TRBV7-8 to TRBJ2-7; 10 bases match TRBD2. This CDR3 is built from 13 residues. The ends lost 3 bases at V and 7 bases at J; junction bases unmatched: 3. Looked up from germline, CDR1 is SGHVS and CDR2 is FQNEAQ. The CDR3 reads CASSLGLAREQYF. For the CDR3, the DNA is TGTGCCAGCAGCTTGGGACTAGCGAGGGAGCAGTACTTC. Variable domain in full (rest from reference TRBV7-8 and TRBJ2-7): GAGVSQSPRYKVAKRGQDVALRCDPISGHVSLFWYQQALGQGPEFLTYFQNEAQLDKSGLPSDRFFAERPEGSVSTLKIQRTQQEDSAVYLCASSLGLAREQYFGPGTRLTVT.

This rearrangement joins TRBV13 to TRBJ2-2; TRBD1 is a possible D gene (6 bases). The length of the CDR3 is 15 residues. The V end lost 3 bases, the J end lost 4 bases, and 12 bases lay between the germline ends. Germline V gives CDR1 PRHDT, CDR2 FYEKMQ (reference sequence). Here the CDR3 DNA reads TGTGCCAGCAGCTTTTTCGGGACACTCACCGGGGAGCTGTTTTTT. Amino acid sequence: CASSFFGTLTGELFF.

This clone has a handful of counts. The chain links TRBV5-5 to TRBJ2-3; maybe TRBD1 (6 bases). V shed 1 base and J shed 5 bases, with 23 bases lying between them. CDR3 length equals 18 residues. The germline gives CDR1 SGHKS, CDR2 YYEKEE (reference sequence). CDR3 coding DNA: TGTGCCAGCAGCTTGTCGACTGGTTATCTGCAAGGGGGAGATACGCAGTATTTT. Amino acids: CASSLSTGYLQGGDTQYF.

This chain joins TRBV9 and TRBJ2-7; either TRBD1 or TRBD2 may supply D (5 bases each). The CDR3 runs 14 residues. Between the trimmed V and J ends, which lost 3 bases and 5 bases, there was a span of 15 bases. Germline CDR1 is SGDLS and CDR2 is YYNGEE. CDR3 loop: CASSGEGWLHEQYF. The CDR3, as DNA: TGTGCCAGCAGCGGAGAGGGGTGGCTTCACGAGCAGTACTTC.

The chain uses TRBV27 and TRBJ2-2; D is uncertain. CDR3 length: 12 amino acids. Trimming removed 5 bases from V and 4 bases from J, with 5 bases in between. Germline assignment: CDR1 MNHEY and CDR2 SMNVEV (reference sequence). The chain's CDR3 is CASSPVTGELFF. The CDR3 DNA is TGTGCCAGCAGTCCCGTCACCGGGGAGCTGTTTTTT.

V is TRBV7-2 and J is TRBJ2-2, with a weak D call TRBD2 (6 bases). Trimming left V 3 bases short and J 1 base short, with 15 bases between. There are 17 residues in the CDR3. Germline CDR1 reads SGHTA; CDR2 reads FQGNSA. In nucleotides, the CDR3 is TGTGCCAGCAGCTTTCGGAGGGGAGATTTGAACACCGGGGAGCTGTTTTTT. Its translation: CASSFRRGDLNTGELFF. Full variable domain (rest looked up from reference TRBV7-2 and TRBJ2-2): GAGVSQSPSNKVTEKGKDVELRCDPISGHTALYWYRQSLGQGLEFLIYFQGNSAPDKSGLPSDRFSAERTGGSVSTLTIQRTQQEDSAVYLCASSFRRGDLNTGELFFGEGSRLTVL.

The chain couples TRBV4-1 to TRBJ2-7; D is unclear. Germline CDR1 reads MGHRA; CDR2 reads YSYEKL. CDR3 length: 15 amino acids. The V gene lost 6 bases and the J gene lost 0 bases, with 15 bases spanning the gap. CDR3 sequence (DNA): TGCGCCAGCAGTCTAAGTCTTGGTCCCTCCTACGAGCAGTACTTC. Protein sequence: CASSLSLGPSYEQYF.

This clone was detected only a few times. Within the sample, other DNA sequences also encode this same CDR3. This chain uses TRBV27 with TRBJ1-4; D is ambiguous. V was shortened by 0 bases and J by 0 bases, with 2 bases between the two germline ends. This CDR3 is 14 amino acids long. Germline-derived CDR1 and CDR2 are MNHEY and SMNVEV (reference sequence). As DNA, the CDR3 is TGTGCCAGCAGTTTATCGACAACTAATGAAAAACTGTTTTTT. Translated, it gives CASSLSTTNEKLFF. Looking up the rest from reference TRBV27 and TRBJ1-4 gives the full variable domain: EAQVTQNPRYLITVTGKKLTVTCSQNMNHEYMSWYRQDPGLGLRQIYYSMNVEVTDKGDVPEGYKVSRKEKRNFPLILESPSPNQTSLYFCASSLSTTNEKLFFGSGTQLSVL.

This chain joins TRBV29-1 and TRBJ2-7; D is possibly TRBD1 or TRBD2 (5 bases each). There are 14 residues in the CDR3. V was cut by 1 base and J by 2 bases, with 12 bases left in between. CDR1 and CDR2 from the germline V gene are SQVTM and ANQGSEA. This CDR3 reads CSVEVVGTPYEQYF. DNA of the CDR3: TGCAGCGTTGAAGTGGTCGGGACCCCCTACGAGCAGTACTTC.

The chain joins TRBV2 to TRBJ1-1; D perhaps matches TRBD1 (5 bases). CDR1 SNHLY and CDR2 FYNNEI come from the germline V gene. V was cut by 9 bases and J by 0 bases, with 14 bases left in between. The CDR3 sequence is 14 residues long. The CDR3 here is CASREGRLNTEAFF. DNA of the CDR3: TGTGCCAGTAGAGAGGGACGGCTGAACACTGAAGCTTTCTTT.

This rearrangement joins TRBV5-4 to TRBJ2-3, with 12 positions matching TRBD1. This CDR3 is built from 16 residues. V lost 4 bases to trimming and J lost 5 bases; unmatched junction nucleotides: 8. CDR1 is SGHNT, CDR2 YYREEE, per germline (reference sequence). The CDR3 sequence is CASSRLGQGAGDTQYF. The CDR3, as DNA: TGTGCCAGCAGCAGGCTGGGACAGGGGGCGGGAGATACGCAGTATTTT.

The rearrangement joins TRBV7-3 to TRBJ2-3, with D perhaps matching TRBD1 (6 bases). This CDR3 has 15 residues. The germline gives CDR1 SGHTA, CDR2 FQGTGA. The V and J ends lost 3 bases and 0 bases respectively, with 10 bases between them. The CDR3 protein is CASSFTGLSTDTQYF. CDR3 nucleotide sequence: TGTGCCAGCAGCTTTACAGGGCTTAGCACAGATACGCAGTATTTT.

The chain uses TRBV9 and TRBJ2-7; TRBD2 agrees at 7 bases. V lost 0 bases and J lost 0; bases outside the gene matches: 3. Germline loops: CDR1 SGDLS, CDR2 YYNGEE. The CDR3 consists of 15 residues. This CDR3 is CASSVAGGSSYEQYF. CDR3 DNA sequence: TGTGCCAGCAGCGTAGCGGGCGGGAGCTCCTACGAGCAGTACTTC. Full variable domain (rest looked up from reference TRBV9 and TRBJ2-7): DSGVTQTPKHLITATGQRVTLRCSPRSGDLSVYWYQQSLDQGLQFLIQYYNGEERAKGNILERFSAQQFPDLHSELNLSSLELGDSALYFCASSVAGGSSYEQYFGPGTRLTVT.

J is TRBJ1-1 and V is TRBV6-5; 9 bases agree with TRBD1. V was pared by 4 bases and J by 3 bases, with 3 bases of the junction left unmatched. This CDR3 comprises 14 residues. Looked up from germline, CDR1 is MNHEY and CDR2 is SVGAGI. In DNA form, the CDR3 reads TGTGCCAGCAGTTCGGGACAGGGCGACACTGAAGCTTTCTTT. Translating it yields CASSSGQGDTEAFF.

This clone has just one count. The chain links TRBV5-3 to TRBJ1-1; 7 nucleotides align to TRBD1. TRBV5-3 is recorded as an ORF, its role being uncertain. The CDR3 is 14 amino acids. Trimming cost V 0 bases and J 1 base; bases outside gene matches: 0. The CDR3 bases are TGTGCCAGAAGCTTGGGGACAGGGAACACTGAAGCTTTCTTT. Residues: CARSLGTGNTEAFF.